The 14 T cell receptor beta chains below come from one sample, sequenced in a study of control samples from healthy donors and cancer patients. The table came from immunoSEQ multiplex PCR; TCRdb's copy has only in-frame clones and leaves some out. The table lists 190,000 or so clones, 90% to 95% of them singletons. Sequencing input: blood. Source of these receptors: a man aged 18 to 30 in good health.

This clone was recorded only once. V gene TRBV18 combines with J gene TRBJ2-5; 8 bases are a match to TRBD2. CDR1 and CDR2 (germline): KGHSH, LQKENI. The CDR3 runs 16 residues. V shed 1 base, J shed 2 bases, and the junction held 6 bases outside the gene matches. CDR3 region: CASSPLAGKTQETQYF. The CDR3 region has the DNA TGTGCCAGCTCACCACTAGCGGGGAAAACTCAAGAGACCCAGTACTTC.

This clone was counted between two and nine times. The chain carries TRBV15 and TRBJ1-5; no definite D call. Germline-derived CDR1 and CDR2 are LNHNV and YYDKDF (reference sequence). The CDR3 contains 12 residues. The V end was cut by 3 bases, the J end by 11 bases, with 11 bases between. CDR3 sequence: CATSSNTLAQHF. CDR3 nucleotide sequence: TGTGCCACCAGCAGTAACACTCTTGCCCAGCATTTT.

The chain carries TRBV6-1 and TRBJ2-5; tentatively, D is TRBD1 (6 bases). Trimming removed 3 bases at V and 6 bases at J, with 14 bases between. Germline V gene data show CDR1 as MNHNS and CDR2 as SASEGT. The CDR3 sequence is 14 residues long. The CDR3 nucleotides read TGTGCCAGCAGTGACCTACAGGGAAGGCAGACCCAGTACTTC. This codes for CASSDLQGRQTQYF.

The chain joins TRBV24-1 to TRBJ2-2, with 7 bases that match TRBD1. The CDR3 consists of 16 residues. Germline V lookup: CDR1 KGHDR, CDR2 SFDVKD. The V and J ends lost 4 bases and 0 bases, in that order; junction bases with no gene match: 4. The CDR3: CATSDRTGSNTGELFF. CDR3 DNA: TGTGCCACCAGTGACCGGACAGGCTCGAACACCGGGGAGCTGTTTTTT.

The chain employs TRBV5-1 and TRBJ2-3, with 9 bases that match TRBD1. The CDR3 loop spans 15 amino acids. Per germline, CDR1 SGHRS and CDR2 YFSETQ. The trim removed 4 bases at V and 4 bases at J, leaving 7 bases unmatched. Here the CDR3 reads CASSTPQGAADTQYF. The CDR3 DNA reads TGCGCCAGCAGCACTCCACAGGGGGCTGCAGATACGCAGTATTTT.

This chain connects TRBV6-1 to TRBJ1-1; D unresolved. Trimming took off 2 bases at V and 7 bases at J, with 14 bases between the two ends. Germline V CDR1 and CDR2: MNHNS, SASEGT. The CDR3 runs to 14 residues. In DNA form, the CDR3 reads TGTGCCAGCAGTGAAAGGTTGGCGTCAGGTGAAGCTTTCTTT. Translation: CASSERLASGEAFF.

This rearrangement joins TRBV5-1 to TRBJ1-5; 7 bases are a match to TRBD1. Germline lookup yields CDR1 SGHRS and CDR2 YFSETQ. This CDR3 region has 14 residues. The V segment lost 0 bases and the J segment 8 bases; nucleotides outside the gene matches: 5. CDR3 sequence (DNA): TGCGCCAGCAGCTTGGCGACAGGGTTGGAGCCCCAGCATTTT. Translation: CASSLATGLEPQHF.

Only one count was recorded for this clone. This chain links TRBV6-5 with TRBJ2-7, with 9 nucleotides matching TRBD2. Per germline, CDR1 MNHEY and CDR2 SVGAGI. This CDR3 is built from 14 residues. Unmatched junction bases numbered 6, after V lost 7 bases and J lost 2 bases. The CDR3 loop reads CASTLAGGTYEQYF. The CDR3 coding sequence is TGTGCCAGCACCCTTGCGGGAGGGACCTACGAGCAGTACTTC.

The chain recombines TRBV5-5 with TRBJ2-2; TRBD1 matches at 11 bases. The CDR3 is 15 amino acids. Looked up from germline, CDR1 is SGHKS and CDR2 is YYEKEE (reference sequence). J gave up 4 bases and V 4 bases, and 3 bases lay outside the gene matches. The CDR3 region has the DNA TGTGCCAGCAGCCCCGGACAGGGGGCCACCGGGGAGCTGTTTTTT. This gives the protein CASSPGQGATGELFF.

The CDR3 nucleotides are TGTGCCAGCAGCTTGGGTGGGGCCAAAAACATTCAGTACTTC. Translated, it gives CASSLGGAKNIQYF. The chain recombines TRBV5-4 with TRBJ2-4; D uncertain. The CDR3 sequence is 14 residues long. From germline, CDR1 is SGHNT and CDR2 YYREEE (reference sequence). V shed 0 bases and J shed 1 base, with 5 bases lying between them.

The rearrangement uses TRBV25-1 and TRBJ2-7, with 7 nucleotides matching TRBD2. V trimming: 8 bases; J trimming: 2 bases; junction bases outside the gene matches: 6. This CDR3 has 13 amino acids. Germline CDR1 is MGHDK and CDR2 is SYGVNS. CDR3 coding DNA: TGTGCCAGCTTCCGGGACTACCCCTACGAGCAGTACTTC. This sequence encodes CASFRDYPYEQYF.

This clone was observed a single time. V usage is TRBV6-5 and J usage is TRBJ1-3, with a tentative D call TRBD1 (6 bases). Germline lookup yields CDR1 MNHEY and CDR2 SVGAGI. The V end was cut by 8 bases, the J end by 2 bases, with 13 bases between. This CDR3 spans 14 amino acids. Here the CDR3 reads CASLSRGAGNTIYF. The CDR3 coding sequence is TGTGCCAGCCTTTCCAGGGGAGCTGGAAACACCATATATTTT.

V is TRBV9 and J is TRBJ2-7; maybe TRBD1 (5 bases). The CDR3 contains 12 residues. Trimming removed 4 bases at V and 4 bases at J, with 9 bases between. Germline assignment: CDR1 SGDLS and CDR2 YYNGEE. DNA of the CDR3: TGTGCCAGCAGCCCAGGGTTTTACGAGCAGTACTTC. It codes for CASSPGFYEQYF.

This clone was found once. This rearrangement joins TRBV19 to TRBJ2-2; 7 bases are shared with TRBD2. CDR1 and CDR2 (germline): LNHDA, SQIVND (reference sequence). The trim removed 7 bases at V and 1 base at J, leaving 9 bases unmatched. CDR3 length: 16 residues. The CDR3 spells CASMKRGGLNTGELFF. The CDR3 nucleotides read TGTGCCAGTATGAAACGGGGAGGGTTGAACACCGGGGAGCTGTTTTTT. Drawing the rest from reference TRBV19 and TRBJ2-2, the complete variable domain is DGGITQSPKYLFRKEGQNVTLSCEQNLNHDAMYWYRQDPGQGLRLIYYSQIVNDFQKGDIAEGYSVSREKKESFPLTVTSAQKNPTAFYLCASMKRGGLNTGELFFGEGSRLTVL.